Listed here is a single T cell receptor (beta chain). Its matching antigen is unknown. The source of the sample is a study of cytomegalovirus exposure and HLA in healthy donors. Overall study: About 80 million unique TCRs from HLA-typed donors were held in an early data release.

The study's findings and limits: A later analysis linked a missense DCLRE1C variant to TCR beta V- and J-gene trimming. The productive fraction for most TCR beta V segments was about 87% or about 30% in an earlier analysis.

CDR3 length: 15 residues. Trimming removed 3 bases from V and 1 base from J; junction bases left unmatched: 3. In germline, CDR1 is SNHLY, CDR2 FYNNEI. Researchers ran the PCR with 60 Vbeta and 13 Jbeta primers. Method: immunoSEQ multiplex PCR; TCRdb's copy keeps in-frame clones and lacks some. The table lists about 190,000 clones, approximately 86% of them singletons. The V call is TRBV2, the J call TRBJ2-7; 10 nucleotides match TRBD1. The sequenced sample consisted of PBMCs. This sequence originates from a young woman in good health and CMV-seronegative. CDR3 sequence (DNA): TGTGCCAGCAGTGACCGGACAGGGGGTTCCTACGAGCAGTACTTC. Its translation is CASSDRTGGSYEQYF.